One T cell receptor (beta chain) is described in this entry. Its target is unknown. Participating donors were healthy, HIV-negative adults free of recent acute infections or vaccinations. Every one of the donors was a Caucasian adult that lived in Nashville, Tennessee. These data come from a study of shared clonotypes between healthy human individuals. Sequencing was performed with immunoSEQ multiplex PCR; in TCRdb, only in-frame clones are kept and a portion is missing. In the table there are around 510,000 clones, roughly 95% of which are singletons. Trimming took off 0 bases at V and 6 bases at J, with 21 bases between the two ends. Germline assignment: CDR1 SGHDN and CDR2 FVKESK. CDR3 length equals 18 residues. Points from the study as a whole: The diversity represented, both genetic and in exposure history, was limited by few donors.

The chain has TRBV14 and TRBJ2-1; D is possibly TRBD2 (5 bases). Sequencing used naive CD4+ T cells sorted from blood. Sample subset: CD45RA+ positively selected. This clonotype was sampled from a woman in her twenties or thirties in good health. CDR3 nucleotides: TGTGCCAGCAGCCAAGAGATGCGTAGCGCCGGGTTGGGCAATGAGCAGTTCTTC. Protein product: CASSQEMRSAGLGNEQFF.